Shown below are 15 T cell receptor beta chains from a single sample sequenced in a study of T cells expressing NK-cell markers. TCRdb derives one entry per CDR3 protein from the 5' RACE reads, leaving out DNA. The repertoire table contains some 460,000 distinct CDR3 sequences. Sequencing was carried out using blood T cells: a sorted CD56 or NKG2C T cell subset, CD4+ or CD8+ T cells, or bulk PBMC T cells (not recorded which). The origin of the receptors is a woman aged 45 to 65 in good health.

The chain employs TRBV20-1 and TRBJ2-5; TCRdb designates TRBD2, a call that cannot be tested without DNA. CDR1 and CDR2 from the germline V gene are DFQATT and SNEGSKA (reference sequence). The CDR3 totals 17 residues. CDR3 sequence: CRARETTSGRAVETQYF.

CDR3 region: CASSSRTRNEQFF. The chain uses TRBV11-2 and TRBJ2-1; TCRdb's assignment of TRBD1 cannot be checked, as there is no DNA. The CDR3 covers 13 residues. Germline CDR1 reads SGHAT; CDR2 reads FQNNGV.

The chain joins TRBV12-3 or TRBV12-4 to TRBJ1-5; TCRdb names TRBD1, which stays unverified in the absence of DNA. The CDR3 is 14 amino acids. The CDR3 is CASSLGQGKGPQHF.

The chain uses TRBV11-2 and TRBJ1-4. The CDR3 contains 15 residues. Germline V CDR1 and CDR2: SGHAT, FQNNGV. The CDR3 region is CASRRPGTVDEKLFF.

This chain uses TRBV6-2 or TRBV6-3 with TRBJ2-2; TCRdb indicates TRBD1, and absent DNA this call remains unverified. Germline assignment: CDR1 MNHEY and CDR2 SVGEGT. This CDR3 is built from 14 residues. CDR3 sequence: CASGQGVGTGELFF.

The chain carries TRBV12-3 or TRBV12-4 and TRBJ2-2; TCRdb proposes TRBD2, but this gene call is untestable without DNA. There are 16 residues in the CDR3. The CDR3 region is CASRVAGGGNTGELFF.

The chain employs TRBV20-1 and TRBJ1-2; the D call from TCRdb, TRBD1, cannot be confirmed without DNA. The germline V gene encodes CDR1 DFQATT and CDR2 SNEGSKA (reference sequence). The length of the CDR3 is 15 residues. This chain's CDR3 is CSAPRTATTGYGYTF.

V usage is TRBV12-3 or TRBV12-4 and J usage is TRBJ2-7; without DNA, the TCRdb call of TRBD2 cannot be checked. This CDR3 is built from 15 residues. The CDR3 loop is CASSSLLAGGYEQYF.

V usage is TRBV11-3 and J usage is TRBJ2-1; absent DNA, TCRdb's TRBD2 call cannot be checked. In germline, CDR1 is SGHNT, CDR2 YENEEA. CDR3 length equals 14 residues. Here the CDR3 reads CASSQGPTSLEQFF.

CDR3 sequence: CASSQTGVDTQYF. V gene TRBV11-3 combines with J gene TRBJ2-3; TCRdb picks TRBD1, but there is no DNA to check that call. The CDR3 is made up of 13 amino acids. Germline V gives CDR1 SGHNT, CDR2 YENEEA.

The rearrangement uses TRBV5-1 and TRBJ2-1; the TRBD1 assignment by TCRdb is unverifiable without DNA. The CDR3 loop spans 15 amino acids. Germline V CDR1 and CDR2: SGHRS, YFSETQ. This CDR3 is CASSPGGESGNEQFF.

This chain connects TRBV14 to TRBJ1-1; TCRdb reports TRBD1, a call that lacks DNA to check it against. CDR1 is SGHDN, CDR2 FVKESK, per germline. The CDR3 is 16 amino acids. The CDR3 region is CASSRRTGGMNTEAFF.

This sequence joins TRBV4-1 and TRBJ2-5; TCRdb's D call of TRBD2 is untestable without DNA. Germline V gene sequence: CDR1 MGHRA, CDR2 YSYEKL. The CDR3 length is 18 residues. CDR3 region: CASSPTGVGGRTQETQYF.

This CDR3 reads CASTRAGVSLDEQFF. The V and J genes are TRBV12-3 or TRBV12-4 and TRBJ2-1; the D call from TCRdb, TRBD2, cannot be confirmed without DNA. The CDR3 runs to 15 residues.

This chain uses TRBV29-1 with TRBJ2-1; TCRdb designates TRBD1, a call that cannot be tested without DNA. CDR1 is SQVTM and CDR2 is ANQGSEA in the germline V gene. The CDR3 has 12 residues. CDR3: CSVGDGYNEQFF.